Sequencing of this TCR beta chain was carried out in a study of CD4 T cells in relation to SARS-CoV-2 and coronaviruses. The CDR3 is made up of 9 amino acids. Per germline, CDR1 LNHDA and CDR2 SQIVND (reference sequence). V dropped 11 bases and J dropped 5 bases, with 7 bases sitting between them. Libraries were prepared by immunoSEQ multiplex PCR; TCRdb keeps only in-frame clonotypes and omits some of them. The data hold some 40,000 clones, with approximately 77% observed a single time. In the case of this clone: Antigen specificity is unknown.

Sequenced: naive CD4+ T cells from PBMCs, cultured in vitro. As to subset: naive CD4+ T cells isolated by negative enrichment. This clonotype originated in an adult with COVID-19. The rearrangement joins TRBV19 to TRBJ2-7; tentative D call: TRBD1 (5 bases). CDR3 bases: TGTGCCCCAGGGCACGAGCAGTACTTC. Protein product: CAPGHEQYF. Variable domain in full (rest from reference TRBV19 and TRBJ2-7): DGGITQSPKYLFRKEGQNVTLSCEQNLNHDAMYWYRQDPGQGLRLIYYSQIVNDFQKGDIAEGYSVSREKKESFPLTVTSAQKNPTAFYLCAPGHEQYFGPGTRLTVT.